This is a list of T cell receptor beta chains from one sample in a study of blood T cell repertoires in COVID-19. Assay: immunoSEQ multiplex PCR; the TCRdb copy retains only in-frame clones and omits some. Among a few hundred thousand clones listed, 70% to 85% were seen once. The sequenced sample consisted of peripheral blood. The receptors were sampled from a woman aged 35 to 49 who had recovered from COVID-19. Both conserved end residues are part of each CDR3.

v_call cdr3_aa
TRBV3-1/TRBV3-2 CASSRGGWRNEQFF
TRBV15 CATSRDVSSYNSPLHF
TRBV5-8 CASSRGTGVNEQYF
TRBV9 CASNDRGNTDTQYF
TRBV19 CASSIRDRGGGTEAFF
TRBV12-3/TRBV12-4 CASSPRTGRYTF
TRBV2 CASTLGPANEQFF
TRBV15 CATSTTNRALTF
TRBV14 CASSQGQPGGTQYF
TRBV3-1/TRBV3-2 CASSPQGSQETQYF